Following are 14 T cell receptor beta chains from one sample sequenced in a study of CD8 T cells in Susac syndrome. It was with random hexamers that roughly 0.45 to 1 ug RNA was reverse transcribed. TCRdb fed the immunoSEQ multiplex PCR reads into MiXCR, producing one record per CDR3 protein. The sample has 150,000 to 200,000 distinct CDR3 sequences; 95% are singletons. Sample: CD8+ T cells from PBMCs. The receptors originated from a human donor with Susac syndrome.

This CDR3 reads CASSQDPSGRALDTQYF. CDR3 bases: TGCGCCAGCAGCCAAGATCCTAGCGGGAGGGCCTTGGATACGCAGTATTTT. The gene calls are TRBV4-1 and TRBJ2-3, with 12 bases matching TRBD2. CDR3 size: 17 residues. V trimming: 0 bases; J trimming: 6 bases; junction bases outside the gene matches: 7. Germline lookup yields CDR1 MGHRA and CDR2 YSYEKL.

The rearrangement joins TRBV7-3 to TRBJ2-6; either TRBD1 or TRBD2 may fit D (6 bases each). CDR1 is SGHTA and CDR2 is FQGTGA in the germline V gene. The CDR3 contains 18 residues. Trimming removed 5 bases from V and 0 bases from J, with 17 bases in between. The CDR3 protein is CASSPWTEDYSGANVLTF. For the CDR3, the DNA is TGTGCCAGCAGCCCCTGGACAGAGGACTACTCTGGGGCCAACGTCCTGACTTTC.

This clonotype was recorded a few times. This chain joins TRBV11-2 and TRBJ2-7; no clear D gene. The germline V gene has CDR1 SGHAT and CDR2 FQNNGV. The CDR3 length is 10 residues. Trimming left V 6 bases short and J 3 bases short, with 3 bases between. This CDR3 reads CASSGYEQYF. In nucleotides, the CDR3 is TGTGCCAGCAGTGGCTACGAGCAGTACTTC.

This clonotype was counted once. The J gene is TRBJ2-2, the V gene TRBV3-1; D is undetermined. In germline, CDR1 is LGHDT, CDR2 YNNKEL (reference sequence). This CDR3 region has 15 residues. Trimming took 1 base from V and 3 from J, leaving 9 bases between them. The DNA for the CDR3 is TGTGCCAGCAGCCAAGGCGTGACCCACACCGGGGAGCTGTTTTTT. It yields the protein CASSQGVTHTGELFF.

The chain carries TRBV7-8 and TRBJ2-7; maybe TRBD2 (5 bases). The V end was cut by 1 base, the J end by 4 bases, with 11 bases between. Germline V CDR1 and CDR2: SGHVS, FQNEAQ. The CDR3 loop spans 14 amino acids. The CDR3 reads CASSLVGVGYEQYF. For the CDR3, the DNA is TGTGCCAGCAGCTTAGTCGGGGTGGGGTACGAGCAGTACTTC.

This rearrangement joins TRBV12-3 or TRBV12-4 to TRBJ1-1; D gene ambiguous. This CDR3 contains 14 residues. The germline V and J ends were trimmed by 6 bases and 0 bases, with 11 bases remaining between them. The CDR3 reads CASSPNQMNTEAFF. CDR3 in DNA: TGTGCCAGCAGCCCTAACCAAATGAACACTGAAGCTTTCTTT.

This rearrangement joins TRBV6-6 to TRBJ2-4, with D possibly TRBD1 on 5 matching bases. V was trimmed by 2 bases and J by 7 bases, leaving 9 bases between them. The CDR3 totals 13 residues. From germline, CDR1 is MNHNY and CDR2 SVGAGI (reference sequence). Here the CDR3 reads CASSYGPGNIQYF. CDR3 bases: TGTGCCAGCAGTTACGGACCAGGGAACATTCAGTACTTC.

The chain has TRBV27 and TRBJ1-6; 10 nucleotides agree with TRBD1. Looked up from germline, CDR1 is MNHEY and CDR2 is SMNVEV (reference sequence). After removal of 2 bases from V and 6 bases from J, the junction contained 4 bases not matched to a gene. CDR3 length: 16 residues. CDR3 protein: CASSLAGQGPNSPLHF. The CDR3 DNA sequence: TGTGCCAGCAGTTTAGCGGGACAGGGGCCTAATTCACCCCTCCACTTT.

This chain joins TRBV4-1 and TRBJ2-7; the match to TRBD2 covers 10 bases. V gave up 1 base and J gave up 4 bases; unmatched junction bases: 10. CDR1 is MGHRA, CDR2 YSYEKL, per germline. There are 17 residues in the CDR3. In DNA form, the CDR3 reads TGCGCCAGCAGCCAAGGGCAAGCGGGAGGGCCTGTGTACGAGCAGTACTTC. This encodes CASSQGQAGGPVYEQYF.

The chain links TRBV12-3 or TRBV12-4 to TRBJ2-7, with 8 bases lining up with TRBD2. Germline trimming cut 6 bases from V and 3 bases from J; bases unmatched to any gene: 7. CDR3 length equals 14 residues. DNA of the CDR3: TGTGCCAGCAGGATAAGCGGGGGTTACTACGAGCAGTACTTC. Translation: CASRISGGYYEQYF.

This clonotype was seen just once. The chain couples TRBV28 to TRBJ1-2, with D perhaps TRBD1 (6 bases). CDR1 and CDR2 from the germline V gene are MDHEN and SYDVKM. This CDR3 region has 12 residues. The V gene lost 6 bases and the J gene lost 8 bases, with 13 bases spanning the gap. CDR3: CASRPGAGGYTF. DNA of the CDR3: TGTGCCAGCAGACCAGGGGCGGGGGGCTACACCTTC.

This chain connects TRBV12-3 or TRBV12-4 to TRBJ1-3, with D unclear. V was trimmed by 2 bases and J by 2 bases, leaving 7 bases between them. This CDR3 has 14 amino acids. In DNA form, the CDR3 reads TGTGCCAGCAGTTTACCAGCGACTGGAAACACCATATATTTT. It yields the protein CASSLPATGNTIYF.

V gene TRBV20-1 combines with J gene TRBJ2-7; D ambiguous. This CDR3 has 14 residues. V was cut by 2 bases and J by 3 bases, with 14 bases left in between. Germline loops: CDR1 DFQATT, CDR2 SNEGSKA (reference sequence). CDR3 coding DNA: TGCAGTGCTAGATTTCCCGACGATCTCTACGAGCAGTACTTC. This gives the protein CSARFPDDLYEQYF.

This sequence joins TRBV19 and TRBJ2-7; a weak D match, TRBD2 (6 bases). The CDR3 extends over 12 amino acids. V lost 6 bases, J lost 6 bases, and 12 bases lay in between. Germline loops: CDR1 LNHDA, CDR2 SQIVND (reference sequence). The CDR3 here is CASSSFGGEQYF. In DNA, the CDR3 is TGTGCCAGTAGCTCTTTCGGGGGCGAGCAGTACTTC.